The 30 T cell receptor beta chains reported below all come from one sample, sequenced in a study of blood T cell repertoires in COVID-19. Sequencing used immunoSEQ multiplex PCR; TCRdb keeps in-frame clones, though not all of them. This sample has 60,000 to 75,000 clones; around 90% occur once, and the top ten carry approximately 19%. The material sequenced was peripheral blood. Receptor source: a woman of 80 years or more with acute or convalescent COVID-19.

The gene calls are TRBV7-9 and TRBJ2-1; 9 nucleotides align to TRBD1. Germline V CDR1 and CDR2: SEHNR, FQNEAQ (reference sequence). V was clipped by 3 bases and J by 8 bases; unmatched bases: 11. This CDR3 is 16 amino acids long. CDR3 sequence reads: CASSFVETGGRDEQFF. Written as DNA, the CDR3 is TGTGCCAGCAGCTTTGTGGAGACAGGGGGTCGTGATGAGCAGTTCTTC.

V and J are TRBV10-1 and TRBJ1-3, with 10 bases lining up with TRBD1. From germline, CDR1 is WNHNN and CDR2 SYGVQD (reference sequence). This CDR3 is built from 15 residues. The ends lost 6 bases at V and 4 bases at J; junction bases unmatched: 6. CDR3 bases: TGCGCCAGCAGCCCCGGGACAGGGGTAGGAAACACCATATATTTT. Its protein product is CASSPGTGVGNTIYF.

The chain joins TRBV11-3 to TRBJ1-1; 8 bases fit TRBD1. Germline V gives CDR1 SGHNT, CDR2 YENEEA. The CDR3 covers 14 residues. With 5 bases clipped from V and 4 bases from J, the junction kept 6 bases outside the gene matches. The CDR3 DNA is TGTGCCAGCAGCCCAGGGGGCCGGAGCACTGAAGCTTTCTTT. This encodes CASSPGGRSTEAFF.

CDR3 in amino acids: CASSSNDGAGADTQYF. As DNA, the CDR3 is TGTGCCAGCAGCTCCAACGACGGAGCGGGAGCAGATACGCAGTATTTT. This sequence joins TRBV7-3 and TRBJ2-3; TRBD2 agrees at 8 bases. With V trimmed by 4 bases and J by 4 bases, 10 bases remained unmatched. CDR1 is SGHTA, CDR2 FQGTGA, per germline. The CDR3 sequence is 16 residues long.

The rearrangement joins TRBV28 to TRBJ1-2; weak D call: TRBD1 (6 bases). Trimming shortened V by 2 bases and J by 0 bases, and 10 bases separated the two germline ends. The CDR3 contains 15 residues. Germline CDR1 is MDHEN and CDR2 is SYDVKM. DNA of the CDR3: TGTGCCAGCAGTTTAAGAGGGGGGGCTAACTATGGCTACACCTTC. The encoded protein is CASSLRGGANYGYTF.

The chain links TRBV5-6 to TRBJ2-7; D remains ambiguous. V was cut by 0 bases and J by 3 bases, with 7 bases left in between. This CDR3 has 13 amino acids. From germline, CDR1 is SGHDT and CDR2 YYEEEE. For the CDR3, the DNA is TGTGCCAGCAGCTTGGTGGCAGGCTACGAGCAGTACTTC. It encodes CASSLVAGYEQYF. Looking up the rest from reference TRBV5-6 and TRBJ2-7 gives the full variable domain: DAGVTQSPTHLIKTRGQQVTLRCSPKSGHDTVSWYQQALGQGPQFIFQYYEEEERQRGNFPDRFSGHQFPNYSSELNVNALLLGDSALYLCASSLVAGYEQYFGPGTRLTVT.

The chain couples TRBV18 to TRBJ2-1; 7 nucleotides agree with TRBD2. The germline V gene encodes CDR1 KGHSH and CDR2 LQKENI. The CDR3 totals 15 residues. J gave up 6 bases and V 6 bases, and 11 bases lay outside the gene matches. The CDR3 region is CASSLFQRDVNEQFF. The CDR3, as DNA: TGTGCCAGCTCGCTATTCCAGCGGGACGTCAATGAGCAGTTCTTC.

The rearrangement uses TRBV7-8 and TRBJ1-1, with D maybe TRBD1 (5 bases). The germline V gene has CDR1 SGHVS and CDR2 FQNEAQ. Deletions cut 5 bases from V and 3 bases from J, with 10 bases between. The CDR3 spans 13 residues. The CDR3 here is CASSQDRDTEAFF. The CDR3 DNA reads as TGTGCCAGCAGCCAAGACAGAGACACTGAAGCTTTCTTT.

The rearrangement links TRBV7-9 to TRBJ2-2; 11 bases are a match to TRBD2. Germline V gene lookup returns CDR1 SEHNR and CDR2 FQNEAQ (reference sequence). The V gene end was trimmed by 11 bases and the J gene end by 6 bases; junction bases not matched to a gene: 8. There are 14 residues in the CDR3. Written as DNA, the CDR3 is TGTGCCGGCGCAACTAGCGGGAGTTCCGGGGAGCTGTTTTTT. It translates to CAGATSGSSGELFF.

CDR3: CASSSRTEINEKLFF. The CDR3 nucleotides are TGTGCCAGCAGCAGTAGGACAGAGATTAATGAAAAACTGTTTTTT. The V gene is TRBV7-9, the J gene TRBJ1-4; perhaps TRBD1 as D (6 bases). Germline assignment: CDR1 SEHNR and CDR2 FQNEAQ (reference sequence). The CDR3 runs to 15 residues. The ends were cut back, 5 bases at V and 4 bases at J, with 14 bases in the middle.

This rearrangement joins TRBV7-9 to TRBJ2-2; TRBD1 might be the D (5 bases). Germline V lookup: CDR1 SEHNR, CDR2 FQNEAQ (reference sequence). Trimming left V 5 bases short and J 5 bases short, with 18 bases between. CDR3 length equals 16 residues. The CDR3 coding sequence is TGTGCCAGCAGCCCCCTGATAGGGGCTTTGACCGGGGAGCTGTTTTTT. Protein: CASSPLIGALTGELFF.

The chain is built from TRBV7-2 and TRBJ2-7; 7 positions agree with TRBD2. The CDR3 contains 14 residues. V dropped 5 bases and J dropped 3; count of bases not matched to a gene: 7. Germline lookup yields CDR1 SGHTA and CDR2 FQGNSA. CDR3 in DNA: TGTGCCAGCAGCCGTGACACGGGAGGCTACGAGCAGTACTTC. Its translation: CASSRDTGGYEQYF.

This clone was observed once. The chain employs TRBV19 and TRBJ2-1, with D uncertain. CDR3 length: 16 amino acids. Germline CDR1 LNHDA, CDR2 SQIVND (reference sequence). V lost 0 bases and J lost 6, with 15 bases in between. CDR3 in amino acids: CASSIDPPSGFNEQFF. For the CDR3, the DNA is TGTGCCAGTAGTATAGATCCCCCATCTGGCTTCAATGAGCAGTTCTTC. Filled out from reference TRBV19 and TRBJ2-1, the complete variable domain reads DGGITQSPKYLFRKEGQNVTLSCEQNLNHDAMYWYRQDPGQGLRLIYYSQIVNDFQKGDIAEGYSVSREKKESFPLTVTSAQKNPTAFYLCASSIDPPSGFNEQFFGPGTRLTVL.

The table lists this clone with a few counts. V usage is TRBV15 and J usage is TRBJ2-3; 7 bases map to TRBD1. The CDR3 runs to 14 residues. Trimming took 7 bases from V and 0 from J; bases not matched to a gene: 4. CDR1 LNHNV and CDR2 YYDKDF come from the germline V gene (reference sequence). CDR3 bases: TGTGCCACCAAGGGGGCATCTAGCACAGATACGCAGTATTTT. It is translated as CATKGASSTDTQYF.

This clone was observed once. The chain is built from TRBV3-1 (or the pseudogene TRBV3-2) and TRBJ1-4; tentatively, D is TRBD1 (5 bases). This CDR3 comprises 16 residues. Germline V gene lookup returns CDR1 LGHDT and CDR2 YNNKEL (reference sequence). The ends were cut back, 4 bases at V and 6 bases at J, with 18 bases in the middle. Written as DNA, the CDR3 is TGTGCCAGCAGCCGTGGAGGGGCGCGAATATATGAAAAACTGTTTTTT. Translated, it gives CASSRGGARIYEKLFF.

The CDR3 sequence is CASSLLGRGQEETQYF. The CDR3 coding sequence is TGTGCCAGCAGTTTATTAGGCAGGGGGCAGGAGGAGACCCAGTACTTC. This chain connects TRBV28 to TRBJ2-5; 8 nucleotides agree with TRBD1. The trim removed 1 base at V and 5 bases at J, leaving 9 bases unmatched. Germline CDR1 MDHEN, CDR2 SYDVKM. CDR3 length: 16 residues.

The chain carries TRBV29-1 and TRBJ1-2; a possible D gene is TRBD1 (6 bases). The germline V and J ends were trimmed by 6 bases and 4 bases, with 12 bases remaining between them. This CDR3 spans 12 amino acids. In germline, CDR1 is SQVTM, CDR2 ANQGSEA. The CDR3 is CSVEIGGYGYTF. The CDR3 DNA follows: TGCAGCGTGGAAATAGGGGGCTATGGCTACACCTTC.

The CDR3 coding sequence is TGCGCCAGCAGCCTCCTCGAGAGCGGGGGGGGAGAGCAGTTCTTC. This gives the protein CASSLLESGGGEQFF. V and J are TRBV5-1 and TRBJ2-1; 10 nucleotides agree with TRBD2. Germline CDR1 is SGHRS and CDR2 is YFSETQ. V lost 4 bases to trimming and J lost 10 bases; unmatched junction nucleotides: 11. The CDR3 has 15 amino acids. Together with reference TRBV5-1 and TRBJ2-1, the CDR3 gives the full variable domain: KAGVTQTPRYLIKTRGQQVTLSCSPISGHRSVSWYQQTPGQGLQFLFEYFSETQRNKGNFPGRFSGRQFSNSRSEMNVSTLELGDSALYLCASSLLESGGGEQFFGPGTRLTVL.

The genes are TRBV11-2 and TRBJ1-1, with 11 bases matching TRBD1. Germline loops: CDR1 SGHAT, CDR2 FQNNGV. The CDR3 has 14 residues. Trimming cost V 5 bases and J 11 bases; bases outside gene matches: 10. The CDR3 DNA sequence: TGTGCCAGCAGCACGCGGACAGGGGGCGTCGGTGCTTTCTTT. This sequence encodes CASSTRTGGVGAFF. The full variable domain, in which reference TRBV11-2 and TRBJ1-1 provide the parts outside the CDR3, is EAGVAQSPRYKIIEKRQSVAFWCNPISGHATLYWYQQILGQGPKLLIQFQNNGVVDDSQLPKDRFSAERLKGVDSTLKIQPAKLEDSAVYLCASSTRTGGVGAFFGQGTRLTVV.

The V gene is TRBV6-5, the J gene TRBJ2-5; TRBD1 might be the D (5 bases). Per germline, CDR1 MNHEY and CDR2 SVGAGI. The CDR3 consists of 13 residues. Trimming shortened V by 7 bases and J by 5 bases, and 14 bases separated the two germline ends. DNA of the CDR3: TGTGCCAGCACCTACAGGACGTCGGAGACCCAGTACTTC. Residues: CASTYRTSETQYF.

The chain uses TRBV3-1 (or the pseudogene TRBV3-2) and TRBJ1-6; 7 bases match TRBD1. V trimming: 4 bases; J trimming: 13 bases; junction bases outside the gene matches: 13. The length of the CDR3 is 15 residues. Per germline, CDR1 LGHDT and CDR2 YNNKEL (reference sequence). The CDR3 is CASSPLQTGSWPLHF. The CDR3 DNA reads TGTGCCAGCAGCCCATTACAGACAGGGAGTTGGCCCCTCCACTTT.

The chain joins TRBV15 to TRBJ1-5; D is uncertain. CDR3 length: 15 residues. Per germline, CDR1 LNHNV and CDR2 YYDKDF (reference sequence). Trimming removed 1 base from V and 1 base from J, with 8 bases in between. In DNA form, the CDR3 reads TGTGCCACCAGCAGAGTGAGCCCAAGCAATCAGCCCCAGCATTTT. Protein product: CATSRVSPSNQPQHF.

The rearrangement joins TRBV11-2 to TRBJ2-7; 8 bases align to TRBD1. CDR1 and CDR2 from the germline V gene are SGHAT and FQNNGV. Unmatched junction bases numbered 6, after V lost 6 bases and J lost 2 bases. This CDR3 comprises 14 residues. This CDR3 reads CASRTGTGTYEQYF. CDR3 nucleotides: TGTGCCAGCAGAACCGGGACAGGAACCTACGAGCAGTACTTC.

The gene calls are TRBV6-2 or TRBV6-3 and TRBJ2-1; no clear D. Trimming removed 0 bases at V and 10 bases at J, with 7 bases between. The CDR3 is made up of 12 amino acids. The V gene's germline CDR1 is MNHEY and CDR2 SVGEGT. CDR3 residues: CASSYSFSEQFF. CDR3 bases: TGTGCCAGCAGTTACTCGTTTTCAGAGCAGTTCTTC.

This clone showed up just a few times. The chain combines TRBV19 with TRBJ1-1, with D perhaps matching TRBD1 (6 bases). Germline assignment: CDR1 LNHDA and CDR2 SQIVND (reference sequence). This CDR3 comprises 13 residues. V dropped 7 bases and J dropped 2 bases, with 11 bases sitting between them. The CDR3 DNA is TGTGCCAGTACCCTGACAGGAAACACTGAAGCTTTCTTT. Encoded protein: CASTLTGNTEAFF.

This rearrangement joins TRBV24-1 to TRBJ1-4; 7 bases are shared with TRBD1. V shed 11 bases and J 5 bases; nucleotides not matched to a gene: 7. There are 13 residues in the CDR3. The germline gives CDR1 KGHDR, CDR2 SFDVKD. The CDR3 DNA reads as TGTGCCATCCAAAGGACAGGAAATGAAAAACTGTTTTTT. Protein: CAIQRTGNEKLFF.

The J gene is TRBJ1-4, the V gene TRBV5-1, with D possibly matching TRBD1 (5 bases). This CDR3 has 14 amino acids. Trimming removed 3 bases from V and 7 bases from J, with 13 bases in between. Germline CDR1 SGHRS, CDR2 YFSETQ. In DNA, the CDR3 is TGCGCCAGCAGCTCGCAGGGTAGGGCTGAAAAACTGTTTTTT. Protein sequence: CASSSQGRAEKLFF. Together with reference TRBV5-1 and TRBJ1-4, the CDR3 gives the full variable domain: KAGVTQTPRYLIKTRGQQVTLSCSPISGHRSVSWYQQTPGQGLQFLFEYFSETQRNKGNFPGRFSGRQFSNSRSEMNVSTLELGDSALYLCASSSQGRAEKLFFGSGTQLSVL.

This rearrangement joins TRBV6-5 to TRBJ1-5, with 9 bases aligning to TRBD1. Germline values: CDR1 MNHEY, CDR2 SVGAGI. V was pared by 10 bases and J by 4 bases, with 5 bases of the junction left unmatched. This CDR3 comprises 13 residues. CDR3 in DNA: TGTGCCACTGGGGACAGGGTGAATCAGCCCCAGCATTTT. Its protein product is CATGDRVNQPQHF.

The chain uses TRBV19 and TRBJ2-5; 13 bases align to TRBD2. Germline V lookup: CDR1 LNHDA, CDR2 SQIVND (reference sequence). The V segment lost 5 bases and the J segment 4 bases; nucleotides outside the gene matches: 10. The CDR3 is made up of 17 amino acids. In DNA, the CDR3 is TGTGCCAGTAGTCAACTAGCGGGAGGGACCCAGGGAGAGACCCAGTACTTC. Residues: CASSQLAGGTQGETQYF.

J is TRBJ2-1 and V is TRBV18; TRBD2 is a possible D gene (5 bases). There are 16 residues in the CDR3. In germline, CDR1 is KGHSH, CDR2 LQKENI. Trimming left V 3 bases short and J 0 bases short, with 12 bases between. The CDR3 DNA sequence: TGTGCCAGCTCACCGCTTGAGGGAAACTCCTACAATGAGCAGTTCTTC. Amino acids: CASSPLEGNSYNEQFF.